This section outlines one T cell receptor (beta chain) sequence together with its context. Its antigen remains unidentified. Since the CDR3 does not end with the conserved phenylalanine or tryptophan, this likely comes from a read error. RNA was extracted from bulk tissue without any cell sorting. The data stem from a study of tumor and adjacent non-tumor tissue in lung cancer. In the study overall: Patients comprised roughly 12 adenocarcinoma, a couple of squamous cell carcinoma and 1 small cell lung cancer. Approximately 4.2 million productive TCRbeta reads were obtained per sample on average.

Whole-study results and caveats: In normal lung, the top 100 clones were significantly more dominant than in tumor. Significantly higher TCR diversity was found in tumor than normal lung.

TCRbeta libraries were built with three rounds of nested PCR, modified from ARM-PCR. One entry per CDR3 protein results from TCRdb running MiXCR on the multiplex PCR reads. The table has fewer than 150,000 distinct CDR3 sequences, approximately 66% seen once. This clonotype was sampled from a man aged 55 to 69 with small cell lung cancer. Material for sequencing was lung tumor tissue.

CDR3 protein: CASSGTGKAFS. The CDR3 bases are TGTGCCAGCAGTGGCACAGGGAAGGCTTTCTCT. The chain couples TRBV25-1 to TRBJ1-1; D possibly corresponds to TRBD1 (6 bases). The CDR3 runs 11 residues. CDR1 is MGHDK, CDR2 SYGVNS, per germline. Trimming stripped 4 bases from V and 11 bases from J, with 11 bases between.